This T cell receptor (beta chain) was sequenced in a study of shared T cell receptors in the human thymus. Germline lookup yields CDR1 MDHEN and CDR2 SYDVKM. Losses at the gene ends were 6 bases for V and 9 bases for J; bases not matched to a gene: 15. The CDR3 spans 18 residues. Libraries were prepared by immunoSEQ multiplex PCR; TCRdb keeps only in-frame clonotypes and omits some of them. The sample consists of under 450,000 clones, 95% of them appearing once. What was sequenced was thymocytes. This clonotype was obtained from a human donor. The chain uses TRBV28 and TRBJ2-1; 15 positions agree with TRBD2. The CDR3 reads CASSQGLAGGNLWGEQFF. CDR3 DNA: TGTGCCAGCAGCCAAGGACTAGCGGGAGGGAATCTATGGGGTGAGCAGTTCTTC. The full variable domain, in which reference TRBV28 and TRBJ2-1 provide the parts outside the CDR3, is DVKVTQSSRYLVKRTGEKVFLECVQDMDHENMFWYRQDPGLGLRLIYFSYDVKMKEKGDIPEGYSVSREKKERFSLILESASTNQTSMYLCASSQGLAGGNLWGEQFFGPGTRLTVL.